This passage covers 20 T cell receptor beta chains from one sample sequenced in a study of blood T cells in healthy people across ages. A J-beta primer mix and a sample-barcoded 5' primer were used in a second PCR of roughly 6 to 12 cycles. TCRdb re-called the 5' RACE reads with MiXCR, one entry per CDR3 protein. The sample yields about a million distinct CDR3 sequences, roughly 50% seen once. The specimen sequenced was blood. These receptors all come from a woman aged 55-69 years in good health.

This chain uses TRBV7-9 with TRBJ2-1, with 8 bases that match TRBD1. Germline assignment: CDR1 SEHNR and CDR2 FQNEAQ (reference sequence). The CDR3 is 16 amino acids. V dropped 0 bases and J dropped 8; count of bases not matched to a gene: 9. The CDR3 bases are TGTGCCAGCAGCTTAGCGGGGACAGGAGGAAGACATGAGCAGTTCTTC. Residues: CASSLAGTGGRHEQFF.

The genes are TRBV7-2 and TRBJ2-1; no clear D gene. CDR3 length equals 15 residues. Trimming shortened V by 4 bases and J by 0 bases, and 10 bases separated the two germline ends. Germline CDR1 and CDR2: SGHTA and FQGNSA. CDR3 loop: CASSSYASSYNEQFF. DNA for the CDR3: TGTGCCAGCAGCTCCTATGCAAGCTCCTACAATGAGCAGTTCTTC.

This chain connects TRBV20-1 to TRBJ2-1, with TRBD2 matching over 12 bases. The CDR3 is 15 residues long. V lost 3 bases and J lost 10; bases outside the gene matches: 10. Germline CDR1 reads DFQATT; CDR2 reads SNEGSKA (reference sequence). The CDR3 region is CSARVTSGSLWEQFF. Written as DNA, the CDR3 is TGCAGTGCTAGGGTGACTAGCGGGAGTCTGTGGGAGCAGTTCTTC.

This chain uses TRBV4-1 with TRBJ2-3; D is tentatively TRBD1 or TRBD2 (5 bases each). Trimming took 4 bases from V and 6 from J, leaving 8 bases between them. This CDR3 region has 12 residues. Germline CDR1 reads MGHRA; CDR2 reads YSYEKL. CDR3 amino acids: CASSREGDTQYF. The CDR3, as DNA: TGCGCCAGCAGCCGAGAGGGGGATACGCAGTATTTT.

This chain links TRBV20-1 with TRBJ2-7; D is undetermined. Germline values: CDR1 DFQATT, CDR2 SNEGSKA (reference sequence). The CDR3 spans 13 residues. Trimming cost V 3 bases and J 3 bases, with 12 bases left between them. The CDR3 nucleotides are TGCAGTGCTAGGAAAAGCCTTCACTACGAGCAGTACTTC. This encodes CSARKSLHYEQYF.

This chain joins TRBV20-1 and TRBJ2-3; TRBD2 aligns across 13 bases. Germline-derived CDR1 and CDR2 are DFQATT and SNEGSKA (reference sequence). The length of the CDR3 is 18 residues. V gave up 1 base and J gave up 3 bases; unmatched junction bases: 10. The CDR3 coding sequence is TGCAGTGCTAGAGTCCCGGGACTAGCGGGGTCACATACAGATACGCAGTATTTT. It encodes CSARVPGLAGSHTDTQYF.

This chain uses TRBV18 with TRBJ2-3; D is undetermined. The V and J ends lost 3 bases and 4 bases respectively, with 11 bases between them. Germline V gives CDR1 KGHSH, CDR2 LQKENI. The CDR3 is 14 amino acids. CDR3 region: CASSPPATPDTQYF. In DNA form, the CDR3 reads TGTGCCAGCTCACCTCCTGCCACTCCAGATACGCAGTATTTT.

This rearrangement joins TRBV5-4 to TRBJ2-7; 8 bases align to TRBD2. This CDR3 spans 14 amino acids. Germline V gives CDR1 SGHNT, CDR2 YYREEE (reference sequence). The V segment lost 4 bases and the J segment 2 bases; nucleotides outside the gene matches: 5. CDR3 nucleotide sequence: TGTGCCAGCAGCACCGGGACTAGTCCCTACGAGCAGTACTTC. It specifies CASSTGTSPYEQYF.

V is TRBV20-1 and J is TRBJ2-5; 7 bases line up with TRBD2. This CDR3 has 14 residues. Trimming cost V 0 bases and J 5 bases; bases outside gene matches: 6. Germline loops: CDR1 DFQATT, CDR2 SNEGSKA (reference sequence). CDR3 protein: CSARDLTSSETQYF. The CDR3 coding sequence is TGCAGTGCTAGAGATCTGACTAGCAGTGAGACCCAGTACTTC.

The J gene is TRBJ2-3, the V gene TRBV4-1, with D tentatively TRBD1 (5 bases). Germline CDR1 MGHRA, CDR2 YSYEKL. Trimming removed 5 bases at V and 6 bases at J, with 18 bases between. The CDR3 totals 15 residues. The CDR3 reads CASSRTNISPDTQYF. The DNA for the CDR3 is TGCGCCAGCAGCAGGACAAATATTTCCCCGGATACGCAGTATTTT.

V and J are TRBV27 and TRBJ2-3; D call uncertain. CDR3 length equals 13 residues. CDR1 is MNHEY, CDR2 SMNVEV, per germline (reference sequence). V lost 5 bases, J lost 5 bases, and 11 bases lay in between. CDR3 amino acids: CASSKRNLDTQYF. The CDR3 nucleotides are TGTGCCAGCAGTAAAAGGAATCTAGATACGCAGTATTTT.

This clonotype was counted a few times. The genes are TRBV6-5 and TRBJ1-5; D is ambiguous. The V end was cut by 6 bases, the J end by 0 bases, with 12 bases between. Germline V lookup: CDR1 MNHEY, CDR2 SVGAGI. CDR3 length: 15 amino acids. The CDR3 is CASRPNSYSNQPQHF. The CDR3 DNA sequence: TGTGCCAGCAGACCAAACAGTTATAGCAATCAGCCCCAGCATTTT.

This rearrangement joins TRBV10-3 to TRBJ1-1; D may be TRBD1 (5 bases). The germline V and J ends were trimmed by 2 bases and 0 bases, with 10 bases remaining between them. The germline V gene has CDR1 ENHRY and CDR2 SYGVKD. CDR3 length: 15 amino acids. The chain's CDR3 is CAISEAGTMNTEAFF. In DNA form, the CDR3 reads TGTGCCATCAGTGAGGCGGGGACCATGAACACTGAAGCTTTCTTT.

This chain uses TRBV15 with TRBJ2-1, with TRBD2 matching 8 bases. V lost 0 bases and J lost 10; bases outside the gene matches: 14. The CDR3 totals 17 residues. Germline V gives CDR1 LNHNV, CDR2 YYDKDF (reference sequence). As DNA, the CDR3 is TGTGCCACCAGCAGAGATCGGGGGGGGCTCACTAGCGCCGAGCAGTTCTTC. Amino acids: CATSRDRGGLTSAEQFF.

This rearrangement joins TRBV7-9 to TRBJ2-3; 7 bases map to TRBD1. The CDR3 is made up of 15 amino acids. The germline CDR1 and CDR2 sequences are SEHNR and FQNEAQ (reference sequence). J gave up 0 bases and V 6 bases, and 6 bases lay outside the gene matches. Written as DNA, the CDR3 is TGTGCCAGCAGGTGGGGACAGAGAAGCACAGATACGCAGTATTTT. Translated: CASRWGQRSTDTQYF.

This clonotype was seen a handful of times. The chain joins TRBV12-3 or TRBV12-4 to TRBJ2-3; tentative D call: TRBD2 (5 bases). The CDR3 sequence is 12 residues long. Trimming stripped 6 bases from V and 7 bases from J, with 11 bases between. The CDR3 coding sequence is TGTGCCAGCAGAGTAAGGGAGCATACGCAGTATTTT. Amino acid sequence: CASRVREHTQYF.

V usage is TRBV20-1 and J usage is TRBJ2-7; 10 bases are shared with TRBD2. Germline lookup yields CDR1 DFQATT and CDR2 SNEGSKA (reference sequence). V trimming: 7 bases; J trimming: 0 bases; junction bases outside the gene matches: 9. CDR3 size: 15 residues. The CDR3 nucleotides are TGCAGTGTCACTCGCACTAGCGGGGCCTCCTACGAGCAGTACTTC. As protein: CSVTRTSGASYEQYF.

The chain combines TRBV20-1 with TRBJ1-2; 8 nucleotides line up with TRBD1. V trimming: 6 bases; J trimming: 4 bases; junction bases outside the gene matches: 4. In germline, CDR1 is DFQATT, CDR2 SNEGSKA (reference sequence). The CDR3 covers 12 residues. The CDR3 sequence is CSADRVGYGYTF. CDR3 sequence (DNA): TGCAGTGCGGACAGGGTTGGCTATGGCTACACCTTC.

This clonotype was seen a handful of times. This chain joins TRBV13 and TRBJ2-7, with TRBD1 as a possible D gene (6 bases). The CDR3 runs to 13 residues. Germline V gives CDR1 PRHDT, CDR2 FYEKMQ (reference sequence). V lost 4 bases to trimming and J lost 6 bases, with 13 bases between them. In DNA, the CDR3 is TGTGCCAGCAGCTCATCAGGGGCCCTCGAGCAGTACTTC. Translated, it gives CASSSSGALEQYF.

The chain combines TRBV12-3 or TRBV12-4 with TRBJ1-2; D unclear. The V and J ends lost 4 bases and 8 bases respectively, with 20 bases between them. This CDR3 is built from 15 residues. CDR3 DNA sequence: TGTGCCAGCAGTTGGTTTTACAACCCAGGCGGCGGCTACACCTTC. Translation: CASSWFYNPGGGYTF.